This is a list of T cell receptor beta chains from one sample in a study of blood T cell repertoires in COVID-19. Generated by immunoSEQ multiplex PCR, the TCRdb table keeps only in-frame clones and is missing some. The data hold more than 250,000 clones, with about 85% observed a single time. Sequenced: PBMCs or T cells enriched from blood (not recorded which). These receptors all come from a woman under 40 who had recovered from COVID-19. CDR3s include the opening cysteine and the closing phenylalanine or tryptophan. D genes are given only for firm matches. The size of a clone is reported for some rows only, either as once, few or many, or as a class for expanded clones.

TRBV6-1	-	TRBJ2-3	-	CASSEAPAAGTQYF	TGTGCCAGCAGTGAAGCGCCCGCCGCCGGTACGCAGTATTTT
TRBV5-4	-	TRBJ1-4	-	CASSFEPGRVNEKLFF	TGTGCCAGCAGCTTTGAGCCAGGGAGGGTGAATGAAAAACTGTTTTTT
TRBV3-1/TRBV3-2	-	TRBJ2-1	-	CASSQAGADEQFF	TGTGCCAGCAGCCAAGCTGGGGCGGATGAGCAGTTCTTC
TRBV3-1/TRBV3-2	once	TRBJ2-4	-	CASSLRVDIQYF	TGTGCCAGCAGCCTACGGGTGGACATTCAGTACTTC
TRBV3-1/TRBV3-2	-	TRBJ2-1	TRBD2	CASSPTGLAGDGSYNEQFF	TGTGCCAGCAGCCCTACTGGACTAGCGGGGGATGGCTCCTACAATGAGCAGTTCTTC
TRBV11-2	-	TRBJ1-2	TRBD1	CASSASITGAGYTF	TGTGCCAGCAGCGCATCTATAACAGGGGCCGGCTACACCTTC
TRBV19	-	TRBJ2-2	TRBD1	CASSTGGANTGELFF	TGTGCCAGTAGCACAGGGGGAGCGAACACCGGGGAGCTGTTTTTT
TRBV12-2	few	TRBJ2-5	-	CASRPLNRGGQETQYF	TGTGCAAGTCGCCCACTCAACCGGGGAGGGCAAGAGACCCAGTACTTC
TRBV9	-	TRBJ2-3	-	CASSQAGASTDTQYF	TGTGCCAGCAGTCAGGCGGGGGCTAGCACAGATACGCAGTATTTT
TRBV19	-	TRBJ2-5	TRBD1	CASSTGTEETQYF	TGTGCCAGTAGTACCGGGACAGAAGAGACCCAGTACTTC
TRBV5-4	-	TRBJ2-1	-	CASSSDGGRYNEQFF	TGTGCCAGCAGCTCCGACGGGGGGCGTTACAATGAGCAGTTCTTC
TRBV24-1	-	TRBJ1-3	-	CATSDLAPGAISSRGTIYF	TGTGCCACCAGTGATTTAGCCCCAGGGGCCATCTCGAGTCGCGGCACCATATATTTT
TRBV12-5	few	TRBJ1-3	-	CASGLSTGSFSGNTIYF	TGTGCTAGTGGTTTATCGACGGGGAGCTTCTCTGGAAACACCATATATTTT
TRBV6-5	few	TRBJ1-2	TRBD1	CASSYLDRDYGYTF	TGTGCCAGCAGTTACTTGGACAGGGACTATGGCTACACCTTC
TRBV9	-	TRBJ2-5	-	CASSVGGDSQETQYF	TGTGCCAGCAGCGTAGGGGGCGACTCCCAAGAGACCCAGTACTTC
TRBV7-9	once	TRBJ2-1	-	CASSPRRGSYNEQFF	TGTGCCAGCAGTCCGCGCAGGGGTTCCTACAATGAGCAGTTCTTC
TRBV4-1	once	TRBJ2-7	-	CASSQDPGQPPYEQYF	TGCGCCAGCAGCCAGGACCCGGGACAACCTCCCTACGAGCAGTACTTC
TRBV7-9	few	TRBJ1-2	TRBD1	CASSLAWDRNYGYTF	TGTGCCAGCAGCTTAGCATGGGACAGGAACTATGGCTACACCTTC
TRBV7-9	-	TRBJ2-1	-	CASSLGANEQFF	TGTGCCAGCAGCTTAGGGGCAAATGAGCAGTTCTTC
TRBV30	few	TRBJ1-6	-	CAFERSSRALHF	TGTGCCTTCGAGCGGAGCTCTAGGGCCCTCCACTTT
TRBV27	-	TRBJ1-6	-	CASSALPPPGSPLHF	TGTGCCAGCAGTGCCCTTCCCCCCCCGGGTTCACCCCTCCACTTT
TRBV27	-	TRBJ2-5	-	CASSSDSEETQYF	TGTGCCAGCAGTTCGGACAGCGAAGAGACCCAGTACTTC
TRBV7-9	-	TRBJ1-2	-	CASSPAGSASDGYTF	TGTGCCAGCAGCCCTGCTGGCAGCGCGAGTGATGGCTACACCTTC
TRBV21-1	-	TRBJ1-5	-	CASSKATETADNQPQHF	TGTGCCAGCAGCAAAGCCACGGAAACAGCCGACAATCAGCCCCAGCATTTT
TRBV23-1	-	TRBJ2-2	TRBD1	CASSQSQGAPGELFF	TGCGCCAGCAGTCAATCTCAGGGGGCGCCCGGGGAGCTGTTTTTT
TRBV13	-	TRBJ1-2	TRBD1	CASSFDRAYGYTF	TGTGCCAGCAGCTTCGACAGGGCCTATGGCTACACCTTC
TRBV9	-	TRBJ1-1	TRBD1	CASSVGRVAKQGTEAFF	TGTGCCAGCAGCGTAGGTCGGGTGGCAAAACAGGGGACTGAAGCTTTCTTT
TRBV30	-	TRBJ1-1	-	CAWISRGTEAFF	TGTGCCTGGATCAGTCGGGGCACTGAAGCTTTCTTT
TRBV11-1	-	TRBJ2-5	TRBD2	CASSLVGGGAETQYF	TGTGCCAGCAGCTTAGTTGGCGGGGGGGCCGAGACCCAGTACTTC
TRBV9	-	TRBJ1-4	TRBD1	CASSAGQGGEKLFF	TGTGCCAGCAGCGCGGGACAGGGAGGCGAAAAACTGTTTTTT
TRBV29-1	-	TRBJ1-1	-	CSVLPGQVNTEAFF	TGCAGCGTCTTACCGGGACAAGTGAACACTGAAGCTTTCTTT
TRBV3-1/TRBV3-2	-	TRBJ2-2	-	CASTQRITGTPNTGELFF	TGTGCCAGCACCCAGAGAATAACCGGGACACCGAACACCGGGGAGCTGTTTTTT
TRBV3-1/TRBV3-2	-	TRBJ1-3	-	CASSQDGVSGNTIYF	TGTGCCAGCAGCCAAGACGGAGTCTCTGGAAACACCATATATTTT
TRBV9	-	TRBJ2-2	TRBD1	CASSVEDRVRTGELFF	TGTGCCAGCAGCGTAGAGGACAGGGTTCGGACCGGGGAGCTGTTTTTT
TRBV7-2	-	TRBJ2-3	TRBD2	CASSLVSGLAGPSTDTQYF	TGTGCCAGCAGCTTAGTCTCAGGGCTAGCGGGGCCTTCCACAGATACGCAGTATTTT
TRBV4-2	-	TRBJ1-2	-	CASSQAQEVRGYTF	TGTGCCAGCAGCCAAGCTCAGGAGGTCCGCGGCTACACCTTC
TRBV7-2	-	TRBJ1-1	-	CASSQGRGGEAFF	TGTGCCAGCAGCCAGGGACGGGGGGGTGAAGCTTTCTTT
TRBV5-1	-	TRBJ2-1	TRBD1	CASSRDRGSHEQFF	TGCGCCAGCAGCCGGGACAGGGGGTCTCATGAGCAGTTCTTC
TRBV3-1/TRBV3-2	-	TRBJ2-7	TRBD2	CASSPRLAGGNRHEQYF	TGTGCCAGCAGCCCTAGACTAGCGGGGGGCAACCGTCACGAGCAGTACTTC
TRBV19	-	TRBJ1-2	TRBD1	CASSPGPGGGYTF	TGTGCCAGTAGTCCCGGGCCAGGGGGCGGCTACACCTTC
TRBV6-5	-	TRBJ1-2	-	CASSPIQGGYTF	TGTGCCAGCAGCCCGATCCAGGGCGGCTACACCTTC
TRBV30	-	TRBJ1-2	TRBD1	CAVPGGTGVIQNYGYTF	TGTGCCGTGCCCGGGGGGACAGGGGTTATACAGAACTATGGCTACACCTTC
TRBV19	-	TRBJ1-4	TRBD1	CASRSGTGFGEKLFF	TGTGCCAGTAGGTCCGGGACAGGGTTCGGGGAAAAACTGTTTTTT
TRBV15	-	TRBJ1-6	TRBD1	CATSILGGSKGSPLHF	TGTGCCACCAGCATACTAGGGGGCAGTAAGGGCTCACCCCTCCACTTT
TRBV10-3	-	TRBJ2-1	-	CAISELKGLQDEQFF	TGTGCCATCAGTGAACTTAAGGGACTCCAGGATGAGCAGTTCTTC
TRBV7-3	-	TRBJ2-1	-	CASSLTEGEQFF	TGTGCCAGCAGCTTAACAGAGGGAGAGCAGTTCTTC
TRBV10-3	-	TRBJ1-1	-	CAPSWGGSEAFF	TGTGCCCCTTCCTGGGGGGGCTCTGAAGCTTTCTTT
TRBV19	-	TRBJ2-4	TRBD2	CASSNPGLGALDIQYF	TGTGCCAGTAGTAACCCGGGACTAGGGGCGTTGGACATTCAGTACTTC
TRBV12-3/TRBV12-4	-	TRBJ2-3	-	CASSSIVPDTQYF	TGTGCCAGCAGTTCTATAGTACCAGATACGCAGTATTTT